The 18 T cell receptor beta chains below were found in one sample sequenced in a study of cytotoxic CD8 clonotypes in ibrutinib-treated CLL. Clones were sequenced by immunoSEQ multiplex PCR, and TCRdb holds only the in-frame ones, with some missing. The sample carries about 12,000 clones, around two thirds recorded once. The sequencing used PBMCs, collected before ibrutinib treatment. Receptors originate from a human donor with chronic lymphocytic leukemia.

This clone was observed a few times. This CDR3 reads CASRHRDSYEQYF. The CDR3 bases are TGTGCCAGCAGGCACAGGGATTCCTACGAGCAGTACTTC. This sequence joins TRBV6-5 and TRBJ2-7; possibly TRBD1 for D (6 bases). The CDR3 is made up of 13 amino acids. Germline assignment: CDR1 MNHEY and CDR2 SVGAGI. The V gene lost 6 bases and the J gene lost 1 base, with 10 bases spanning the gap.

The genes are TRBV19 and TRBJ1-5; 9 nucleotides line up with TRBD1. The germline gives CDR1 LNHDA, CDR2 SQIVND (reference sequence). The V gene end was trimmed by 9 bases and the J gene end by 3 bases; junction bases not matched to a gene: 12. This CDR3 is built from 16 residues. In nucleotides, the CDR3 is TGTGCCAGCCGAAGGGGACAGGGAGTGGACAATCAGCCCCAGCATTTT. It encodes CASRRGQGVDNQPQHF.

In this sample, this clone turned up once. The rearrangement joins TRBV6-5 to TRBJ1-4, with TRBD1 matching 8 bases. The junction had 3 bases not matched to a gene; V was cut back by 0 bases and J by 3 bases. Germline-derived CDR1 and CDR2 are MNHEY and SVGAGI. The CDR3 sequence is 16 residues long. CDR3 DNA: TGTGCCAGCAGTTACTCCAGGGGGCGGCCTAATGAAAAACTGTTTTTT. Protein: CASSYSRGRPNEKLFF.

The chain recombines TRBV5-4 with TRBJ2-5; possible D gene TRBD2, 6 bases. Germline lookup yields CDR1 SGHNT and CDR2 YYREEE (reference sequence). The CDR3 is made up of 14 amino acids. The ends were cut back, 0 bases at V and 5 bases at J, with 11 bases in the middle. The CDR3 coding sequence is TGTGCCAGCAGCTTGGCACTAGCAGGGGAGACCCAGTACTTC. Its translation: CASSLALAGETQYF.

The V and J genes are TRBV6-5 and TRBJ1-1; no clear D gene. V was cut by 4 bases and J by 1 base, with 7 bases left in between. The germline V gene has CDR1 MNHEY and CDR2 SVGAGI. The CDR3 has 13 amino acids. This CDR3 reads CASSSDPNTEAFF. The DNA of the CDR3 is TGTGCCAGCAGTTCGGATCCGAACACTGAAGCTTTCTTT.

A single count supports this clone. The chain joins TRBV23-1 to TRBJ2-5; no firm D call. TRBV23-1 is filed as an ORF, its function uncertain. This CDR3 contains 15 residues. V lost 4 bases, J lost 0 bases, and 12 bases lay in between. CDR3 sequence (DNA): TGCGCCAGCAGTCGTCATTGGGCAGACCAAGAGACCCAGTACTTC. It yields the protein CASSRHWADQETQYF.

This chain's CDR3 is CASSQGQGEDTQYF. The CDR3 DNA sequence: TGTGCCAGCAGCCAGGGACAGGGAGAGGATACGCAGTATTTT. This chain connects TRBV9 to TRBJ2-3; 9 bases agree with TRBD1. The CDR3 contains 14 residues. Per the germline V gene, CDR1 is SGDLS and CDR2 is YYNGEE. With V trimmed by 4 bases and J by 6 bases, 6 bases remained unmatched.

The chain joins TRBV6-6 to TRBJ1-2; D gene uncertain. The CDR3 sequence is 14 residues long. The V end was cut by 0 bases, the J end by 2 bases, with 7 bases between. CDR1 and CDR2 from the germline V gene are MNHNY and SVGAGI (reference sequence). CDR3 sequence reads: CASSYSGQNYGYTF. For the CDR3, the DNA is TGTGCCAGCAGTTACTCCGGTCAGAACTATGGCTACACCTTC.

This chain connects TRBV7-3 to TRBJ2-3; no reliable D call. There are 11 residues in the CDR3. Trimming cost V 3 bases and J 6 bases, with 4 bases left between them. The germline CDR1 and CDR2 sequences are SGHTA and FQGTGA. This chain's CDR3 is CASSLTDTQYF. The CDR3 DNA sequence: TGTGCCAGCAGCTTGACGGATACGCAGTATTTT.

The rearrangement joins TRBV10-3 to TRBJ2-3; the D gene is possibly TRBD1 (6 bases). Trimming shortened V by 3 bases and J by 8 bases, and 15 bases separated the two germline ends. The germline V gene encodes CDR1 ENHRY and CDR2 SYGVKD. CDR3 length: 14 residues. This chain's CDR3 is CAISDGLLGGTQYF. The CDR3 coding sequence is TGTGCCATCAGTGATGGACTTTTAGGGGGTACGCAGTATTTT.

This clone has only one observation. The chain links TRBV7-3 to TRBJ1-5; no clear D gene. The V gene's germline CDR1 is SGHTA and CDR2 FQGTGA. V lost 2 bases and J 2 bases, leaving 4 bases between the germline ends. There are 13 residues in the CDR3. The DNA for the CDR3 is TGTGCCAGCAGCTTAGGGCGCAATCAGCCCCAGCATTTT. Amino acid sequence: CASSLGRNQPQHF. The full variable domain, its missing parts supplied by reference TRBV7-3 and TRBJ1-5, is GAGVSQTPSNKVTEKGKYVELRCDPISGHTALYWYRQSLGQGPEFLIYFQGTGAADDSGLPNDRFFAVRPEGSVSTLKIQRTERGDSAVYLCASSLGRNQPQHFGDGTRLSIL.

J is TRBJ2-5 and V is TRBV28; D is unresolved. The germline V gene encodes CDR1 MDHEN and CDR2 SYDVKM. V lost 3 bases to trimming and J lost 5 bases, with 4 bases between them. CDR3 size: 11 residues. This chain's CDR3 is CASSFEETQYF. Here the CDR3 DNA reads TGTGCCAGCAGTTTCGAGGAGACCCAGTACTTC.

The chain carries TRBV7-9 and TRBJ1-5; 9 bases map to TRBD1. CDR1 is SEHNR and CDR2 is FQNEAQ in the germline V gene (reference sequence). The CDR3 has 18 amino acids. Unmatched junction bases numbered 13, after V lost 1 base and J lost 6 bases. The CDR3 DNA follows: TGTGCCAGCAGCTTAGTAGGGGGGACAGGGTTCATCAGTCAGCCCCAGCATTTT. This translates into CASSLVGGTGFISQPQHF. Using reference TRBV7-9 and TRBJ1-5 for the parts outside the CDR3, the full variable domain is DTGVSQNPRHKITKRGQNVTFRCDPISEHNRLYWYRQTLGQGPEFLTYFQNEAQLEKSRLLSDRFSAERPKGSFSTLEIQRTEQGDSAMYLCASSLVGGTGFISQPQHFGDGTRLSIL.

The chain couples TRBV7-9 to TRBJ2-3, with D unclear. CDR1 SEHNR and CDR2 FQNEAQ come from the germline V gene (reference sequence). Trimming shortened V by 1 base and J by 2 bases, and 10 bases separated the two germline ends. CDR3 size: 15 residues. CDR3 amino acids: CASSLVRQDTDTQYF. The CDR3 DNA reads TGTGCCAGCAGCTTAGTTCGTCAGGACACAGATACGCAGTATTTT.

The sample holds a few counts of this clone. The chain links TRBV6-4 to TRBJ1-2, with TRBD1 matching 8 bases. J gave up 8 bases and V 2 bases, and 4 bases lay outside the gene matches. This CDR3 has 13 residues. The germline CDR1 and CDR2 sequences are MRHNA and SNTAGT. The CDR3 reads CASSDDRGRGYTF. The CDR3 DNA sequence: TGTGCCAGCAGTGACGACAGGGGACGAGGCTACACCTTC.

The J gene is TRBJ1-1, the V gene TRBV11-3; D is undetermined. Trimming removed 5 bases from V and 1 base from J, with 8 bases in between. Germline CDR1 and CDR2: SGHNT and YENEEA. The CDR3 is 13 residues long. CDR3 nucleotides: TGTGCCAGCAGCCTCGGGAGGAACACTGAAGCTTTCTTT. Translated: CASSLGRNTEAFF.

The rearrangement uses TRBV5-4 and TRBJ1-6; D ambiguous. V was trimmed by 0 bases and J by 3 bases, leaving 7 bases between them. CDR3 length: 15 amino acids. Per germline, CDR1 SGHNT and CDR2 YYREEE (reference sequence). DNA of the CDR3: TGTGCCAGCAGCTTGGGCAGGAACTATAATTCACCCCTCCACTTT. As protein: CASSLGRNYNSPLHF.

This clone was found a few times. J is TRBJ2-1 and V is TRBV28; possibly TRBD1 for D (7 bases). Looked up from germline, CDR1 is MDHEN and CDR2 is SYDVKM. Between the trimmed V and J ends, which lost 7 bases and 5 bases, there was a span of 18 bases. The length of the CDR3 is 15 residues. CDR3 in amino acids: CASMVQGRMDNEQFF. In DNA, the CDR3 is TGTGCCAGCATGGTACAGGGGAGGATGGACAATGAGCAGTTCTTC.